This entry lists 27 T cell receptor beta chains sequenced from one sample in a study of cytomegalovirus exposure and HLA in healthy donors. Primers for the PCR totalled 60 Vbeta and 13 Jbeta. Here immunoSEQ multiplex PCR was the method, and the copy in TCRdb shows in-frame clones only, minus some. The sample has under 200,000 clones, about three quarters seen once. Sequencing was done on a sample of PBMCs. The receptors come from a girl aged 10 to 17 in good health and CMV-seronegative.

This clone was seen a handful of times. The DNA of the CDR3 is TGCAGCGTTCCCGAGACATCGGGACAGGGTCGGTATGGCTACACCTTC. Translation: CSVPETSGQGRYGYTF. This rearrangement joins TRBV29-1 to TRBJ1-2, with TRBD1 matching over 9 bases. CDR1 SQVTM and CDR2 ANQGSEA come from the germline V gene. The V gene end was trimmed by 5 bases and the J gene end by 5 bases; junction bases not matched to a gene: 15. CDR3 length: 16 amino acids.

The gene calls are TRBV9 and TRBJ1-1, with D tentatively TRBD1 (5 bases). The V gene's germline CDR1 is SGDLS and CDR2 YYNGEE. This CDR3 spans 13 amino acids. The germline V and J ends were trimmed by 0 bases and 7 bases, with 10 bases remaining between them. The CDR3 here is CASSVGGEVEAFF. The CDR3 DNA reads TGTGCCAGCAGCGTAGGAGGGGAGGTTGAAGCTTTCTTT.

The chain couples TRBV27 to TRBJ1-2; possibly TRBD1 for D (6 bases). CDR1 is MNHEY and CDR2 is SMNVEV in the germline V gene (reference sequence). The CDR3 contains 12 residues. The V end was cut by 5 bases, the J end by 8 bases, with 12 bases between. This CDR3 reads CASSGTGLGYTF. The DNA for the CDR3 is TGTGCCAGCAGTGGAACAGGGTTAGGCTACACCTTC.

As DNA, the CDR3 is TGTGCCAGCAGTCTGGACAGGGGAAACGGTCGCCTCCACTTT. Protein product: CASSLDRGNGRLHF. The V gene is TRBV6-5, the J gene TRBJ1-6; TRBD1 agrees at 9 bases. This CDR3 has 14 residues. V lost 5 bases, J lost 15 bases, and 11 bases stayed unmatched. Per germline, CDR1 MNHEY and CDR2 SVGAGI.

Turning to this clone: A junction boundary mismatches the germline segment, possibly from a read error. The rearrangement joins TRBV6-5 to TRBJ2-2, with D possibly TRBD2 on 5 matching bases. The CDR3 extends over 14 amino acids. Looked up from germline, CDR1 is MNHEY and CDR2 is SVGAGI. The CDR3 region has the DNA TGTGCCAGCAGTGACTCTGGGGAGACCGGGGAGCTGTTTTTT. Translating gives CASSDSGETGELFF.

The chain uses TRBV5-1 and TRBJ2-1; D gene ambiguous. The CDR3 extends over 15 amino acids. Germline lookup yields CDR1 SGHRS and CDR2 YFSETQ. Trimming stripped 2 bases from V and 4 bases from J, with 13 bases between. CDR3 loop: CASSLSDWRYNEQFF. Here the CDR3 DNA reads TGCGCCAGCAGCTTAAGCGATTGGAGATACAATGAGCAGTTCTTC.

This clone was detected only a few times. The V gene is TRBV21-1, the J gene TRBJ1-5. TRBV21-1 is given as a pseudogene. This CDR3 contains 18 residues. Here the CDR3 DNA reads TGTGCCAGCAGCAAAGACCTCCAGACACACTATAGCGGAGAGCCCCAGCATTTT. Translated: CASSKDLQTHYSGEPQHF.

V is TRBV9 and J is TRBJ2-5; 11 positions agree with TRBD2. The V and J ends lost 1 base and 5 bases, in that order; junction bases with no gene match: 10. This CDR3 contains 17 residues. Germline V gives CDR1 SGDLS, CDR2 YYNGEE. CDR3 in amino acids: CASSVSISGGAGETQYF. The CDR3 region has the DNA TGTGCCAGCAGCGTATCTATTAGCGGGGGGGCCGGGGAGACCCAGTACTTC.

The chain joins TRBV9 to TRBJ2-1; 10 nucleotides line up with TRBD2. The CDR3 runs 15 residues. Germline loops: CDR1 SGDLS, CDR2 YYNGEE. Trimming at V came to 0 bases and at J to 7 bases, leaving 4 bases not matched to a gene. In DNA, the CDR3 is TGTGCCAGCAGCGTAGTGCTAGCGGGGGTAAATGAGCAGTTCTTC. Its translation: CASSVVLAGVNEQFF.

This clone has just a few counts. The rearrangement links TRBV13 to TRBJ1-1; D is undetermined. Germline CDR1 and CDR2: PRHDT and FYEKMQ (reference sequence). The length of the CDR3 is 13 residues. V was cut by 2 bases and J by 5 bases, with 9 bases left in between. DNA of the CDR3: TGTGCCAGCAGCTTACGGGGAGGGACTGAAGCTTTCTTT. Amino acid sequence: CASSLRGGTEAFF.

V and J are TRBV5-4 and TRBJ2-7; TRBD1 agrees at 7 bases. This CDR3 has 14 amino acids. V was pared by 3 bases and J by 6 bases, with 9 bases of the junction left unmatched. Germline V lookup: CDR1 SGHNT, CDR2 YYREEE (reference sequence). The CDR3 spells CASSSTGRGPEQYF. CDR3 DNA: TGTGCCAGCAGCTCGACAGGGAGAGGTCCCGAGCAGTACTTC.

This clone has just a few counts. The J gene is TRBJ2-1, the V gene TRBV5-1, with 12 bases aligning to TRBD2. CDR1 and CDR2 from the germline V gene are SGHRS and YFSETQ. The CDR3 has 18 residues. Trimming at V came to 2 bases and at J to 5 bases, leaving 11 bases not matched to a gene. CDR3 sequence (DNA): TGCGCCAGCAGCTTTAATACTAAACTAGCGGGGGGACACAATGAGCAGTTCTTC. Its translation: CASSFNTKLAGGHNEQFF.

This chain uses TRBV6-1 with TRBJ2-7; no clear D. V lost 4 bases, J lost 3 bases, and 16 bases lay in between. The CDR3 runs 15 residues. The germline CDR1 and CDR2 sequences are MNHNS and SASEGT. CDR3 coding DNA: TGTGCCAGCAGTGGAAGTGCCCACTCGATCTACGAGCAGTACTTC. Protein: CASSGSAHSIYEQYF.

This clone was seen only a few times. This rearrangement joins TRBV10-2 to TRBJ2-2; 9 bases are shared with TRBD2. The germline V gene has CDR1 WSHSY and CDR2 SAAADI. The CDR3 has 16 residues. V shed 8 bases and J 4 bases; nucleotides not matched to a gene: 11. CDR3: CASWMNSGGVTGELFF. The CDR3 DNA sequence: TGCGCCAGCTGGATGAATAGCGGGGGAGTCACCGGGGAGCTGTTTTTT.

The genes are TRBV19 and TRBJ1-6, with a possible D match to TRBD1 (6 bases). V was cut by 7 bases and J by 10 bases, with 14 bases left in between. CDR1 LNHDA and CDR2 SQIVND come from the germline V gene (reference sequence). CDR3 length: 13 amino acids. The CDR3 DNA reads as TGTGCCAGTACTCGGGACATTAACTCACCCCTCCACTTT. The encoded protein is CASTRDINSPLHF. The full variable domain, completed using reference TRBV19 and TRBJ1-6, is DGGITQSPKYLFRKEGQNVTLSCEQNLNHDAMYWYRQDPGQGLRLIYYSQIVNDFQKGDIAEGYSVSREKKESFPLTVTSAQKNPTAFYLCASTRDINSPLHFGNGTRLTVT.

The CDR3 DNA reads TGTGCCAGCAGTCCATTCGGTGGGCAGATATCCTATGGCTACACCTTC. Encoded protein: CASSPFGGQISYGYTF. The chain is built from TRBV27 and TRBJ1-2; D is unclear. The CDR3 contains 16 residues. V lost 5 bases, J lost 4 bases, and 20 bases lay in between. The germline gives CDR1 MNHEY, CDR2 SMNVEV (reference sequence).

The genes are TRBV27 and TRBJ2-7; weak D call: TRBD2 (6 bases). The CDR3 runs to 13 residues. Trimming shortened V by 5 bases and J by 4 bases, and 12 bases separated the two germline ends. CDR1 is MNHEY, CDR2 SMNVEV, per germline (reference sequence). DNA for the CDR3: TGTGCCAGCAGTACGACTAGGGGTTACGAGCAGTACTTC. The encoded protein is CASSTTRGYEQYF.

V and J are TRBV29-1 and TRBJ1-4; D not certain. This CDR3 is 14 amino acids long. CDR1 SQVTM and CDR2 ANQGSEA come from the germline V gene. V shed 4 bases and J shed 4 bases, with 13 bases lying between them. The CDR3 region is CSVVSQDFNEKLFF. The DNA of the CDR3 is TGCAGCGTTGTGAGCCAGGATTTTAATGAAAAACTGTTTTTT.

The chain carries TRBV19 and TRBJ1-2; 12 bases fit TRBD1. CDR3 length: 17 amino acids. Germline V gene lookup returns CDR1 LNHDA and CDR2 SQIVND (reference sequence). Germline trimming cut 6 bases from V and 4 bases from J; bases unmatched to any gene: 12. The CDR3: CASSGTGGTGRFYGYTF. Here the CDR3 DNA reads TGTGCCAGTAGCGGGACAGGGGGCACGGGGCGCTTCTATGGCTACACCTTC.

The rearrangement links TRBV25-1 to TRBJ2-1; weak D call: TRBD1 (7 bases). The CDR3 loop spans 15 amino acids. V lost 8 bases and J lost 0, with 14 bases in between. CDR1 MGHDK and CDR2 SYGVNS come from the germline V gene. The CDR3 here is CASSRGASSYNEQFF. The CDR3 region has the DNA TGTGCCAGCTCCAGGGGGGCGAGCTCCTACAATGAGCAGTTCTTC.

This chain joins TRBV5-4 and TRBJ1-2; no definite D call. V lost 0 bases and J 1 base, leaving 10 bases between the germline ends. There are 15 residues in the CDR3. From germline, CDR1 is SGHNT and CDR2 YYREEE (reference sequence). CDR3 protein: CASSLGQFLNYGYTF. CDR3 sequence (DNA): TGTGCCAGCAGCTTGGGGCAGTTTCTTAACTATGGCTACACCTTC.

The genes are TRBV28 and TRBJ2-5; D not certain. Germline CDR1 is MDHEN and CDR2 is SYDVKM. Deletions cut 0 bases from V and 2 bases from J, with 10 bases between. This CDR3 has 15 residues. This CDR3 is CASSLWQDGQETQYF. The CDR3, as DNA: TGTGCCAGCAGTTTATGGCAGGATGGTCAAGAGACCCAGTACTTC. The full variable domain, its missing parts supplied by reference TRBV28 and TRBJ2-5, is DVKVTQSSRYLVKRTGEKVFLECVQDMDHENMFWYRQDPGLGLRLIYFSYDVKMKEKGDIPEGYSVSREKKERFSLILESASTNQTSMYLCASSLWQDGQETQYFGPGTRLLVL.

J is TRBJ2-2 and V is TRBV6-5; TRBD1 is a possible D gene (5 bases). The ends were cut back, 10 bases at V and 2 bases at J, with 11 bases in the middle. There are 13 residues in the CDR3. Germline V gives CDR1 MNHEY, CDR2 SVGAGI. The CDR3 loop reads CATQGPNTGELFF. The CDR3 region has the DNA TGTGCCACCCAGGGTCCCAACACCGGGGAGCTGTTTTTT.

This chain links TRBV13 with TRBJ1-2; the D gene is possibly TRBD1 (5 bases). Trimming took off 2 bases at V and 3 bases at J, with 13 bases between the two ends. Germline CDR1 and CDR2: PRHDT and FYEKMQ (reference sequence). CDR3 length equals 15 residues. CDR3 protein: CASSLPGEVDYGYTF. CDR3 nucleotides: TGTGCCAGCAGCTTACCGGGGGAGGTGGACTATGGCTACACCTTC.

The chain carries TRBV2 and TRBJ1-2; D gene unclear. CDR1 SNHLY and CDR2 FYNNEI come from the germline V gene. This CDR3 is 13 amino acids long. V was pared by 1 base and J by 1 base, with 4 bases between. Written as DNA, the CDR3 is TGTGCCAGCAGTGAAGACGGTAACTATGGCTACACCTTC. Its protein product is CASSEDGNYGYTF. Variable domain in full (rest from reference TRBV2 and TRBJ1-2): EPEVTQTPSHQVTQMGQEVILRCVPISNHLYFYWYRQILGQKVEFLVSFYNNEISEKSEIFDDQFSVERPDGSNFTLKIRSTKLEDSAMYFCASSEDGNYGYTFGSGTRLTVV.

The V and J genes are TRBV25-1 and TRBJ1-2; D unresolved. The V gene lost 3 bases and the J gene lost 3 bases, with 20 bases spanning the gap. The CDR3 sequence is 17 residues long. CDR1 is MGHDK, CDR2 SYGVNS, per germline. The DNA for the CDR3 is TGTGCCAGCAGTGATCATTGGGAAAACTCCGGGGACTATGGCTACACCTTC. This encodes CASSDHWENSGDYGYTF.

The rearrangement uses TRBV5-4 and TRBJ2-5, with D possibly TRBD2 on 6 matching bases. CDR3 length equals 13 residues. Deletions cut 5 bases from V and 2 bases from J, with 10 bases between. Germline assignment: CDR1 SGHNT and CDR2 YYREEE (reference sequence). CDR3 sequence (DNA): TGTGCCAGCAGTTCGGACTATCAAGAGACCCAGTACTTC. This sequence encodes CASSSDYQETQYF.